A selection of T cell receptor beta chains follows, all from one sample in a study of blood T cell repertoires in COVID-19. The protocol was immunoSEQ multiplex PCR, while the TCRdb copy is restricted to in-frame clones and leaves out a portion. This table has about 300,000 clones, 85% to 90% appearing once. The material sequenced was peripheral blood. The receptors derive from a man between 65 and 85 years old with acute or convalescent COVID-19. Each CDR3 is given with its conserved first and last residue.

CDR3: CASSYLQGAEAFF; V: TRBV6-5; J: TRBJ1-1
CDR3: CASSLGSGGVTDTQYF; V: TRBV11-2; J: TRBJ2-3
CDR3: CASSLFPTSGSRHEQYF; V: TRBV11-2; J: TRBJ2-7
CDR3: CASSLRQGRSPRSPLHF; V: TRBV7-2; J: TRBJ1-6
CDR3: CASRYDNSGNTIYF; V: TRBV19; J: TRBJ1-3
CDR3: CASSQRSGATGELFF; V: TRBV11-3; J: TRBJ2-2
CDR3: CASSPGTGNSEQYF; V: TRBV18; J: TRBJ2-7
CDR3: CASSTGTENEKLFF; V: TRBV7-9; J: TRBJ1-4
CDR3: CASRTGTGRNQPQHF; V: TRBV6-5; J: TRBJ1-5
CDR3: CASSHSQNTEAFF; V: TRBV3-1/TRBV3-2; J: TRBJ1-1
CDR3: CASSLGTSQIYEQYF; V: TRBV5-1; J: TRBJ2-7
CDR3: CASSQDREEQPQHF; V: TRBV7-2; J: TRBJ1-5
CDR3: CASSPANGKETQYF; V: TRBV18; J: TRBJ2-5
CDR3: CASSLKVSGNAGELFF; V: TRBV5-4; J: TRBJ2-2
CDR3: CASSQDPSGNTGELFF; V: TRBV4-3; J: TRBJ2-2
CDR3: CASSLGGTGGLSEQFF; V: TRBV11-3; J: TRBJ2-1
CDR3: CASSLWGRAVNYGYTF; V: TRBV5-1; J: TRBJ1-2
CDR3: CASRVSGQTNSPLHF; V: TRBV6-5; J: TRBJ1-6
CDR3: CASSPTAGGLYGSYEQYF; V: TRBV9; J: TRBJ2-7
CDR3: CASSIDGAPSDTQYF; V: TRBV19; J: TRBJ2-3
CDR3: CASRIWTGTGELFF; V: TRBV6-5; J: TRBJ2-2
CDR3: CASSVAGGRALYNEQFF; V: TRBV9; J: TRBJ2-1
CDR3: CASSSDRAYGYTF; V: TRBV5-1; J: TRBJ1-2
CDR3: CAISPPGLAGINEQFF; V: TRBV10-3; J: TRBJ2-1
CDR3: CASSQQDSAYGYTF; V: TRBV3-1/TRBV3-2; J: TRBJ1-2
CDR3: CASSLIQGWMSGGNTIYF; V: TRBV5-8; J: TRBJ1-3
CDR3: CASSVEIAGDNEQFF; V: TRBV9; J: TRBJ2-1
CDR3: CASSLPQGRNTGELFF; V: TRBV7-8; J: TRBJ2-2
CDR3: CAISNQQGLVSAQHF; V: TRBV10-3; J: TRBJ1-5
CDR3: CASRDRGAVAFF; V: TRBV2; J: TRBJ1-1
CDR3: CASSVGRGLVSTDTQYF; V: TRBV9; J: TRBJ2-3
CDR3: CATSYQVDTEAFF; V: TRBV5-1; J: TRBJ1-1
CDR3: CASSWTGGEGYTF; V: TRBV6-6; J: TRBJ1-2
CDR3: CASSLGTGGMNTEAFF; V: TRBV7-8; J: TRBJ1-1
CDR3: CASSLLGATYNEQFF; V: TRBV7-2; J: TRBJ2-1
CDR3: CASSNKLAGGLNTGELFF; V: TRBV2; J: TRBJ2-2
CDR3: CASSLARSNTGELFF; V: TRBV27; J: TRBJ2-2
CDR3: CASSLSGGMGLGEQFF; V: TRBV18; J: TRBJ2-1
CDR3: CASRQDRGGSNEQFF; V: TRBV5-1; J: TRBJ2-1
CDR3: CASSPAGETQYF; V: TRBV18; J: TRBJ2-5
CDR3: CASSFAGDSGNTIYF; V: TRBV7-8; J: TRBJ1-3
CDR3: CASSLTDRGGYTF; V: TRBV7-3; J: TRBJ1-2
CDR3: CATSDRGSTDTQYF; V: TRBV24-1; J: TRBJ2-3
CDR3: CSASTGGEQYF; V: TRBV20-1; J: TRBJ2-7
CDR3: CASSWDRDTEAFF; V: TRBV5-6; J: TRBJ1-1